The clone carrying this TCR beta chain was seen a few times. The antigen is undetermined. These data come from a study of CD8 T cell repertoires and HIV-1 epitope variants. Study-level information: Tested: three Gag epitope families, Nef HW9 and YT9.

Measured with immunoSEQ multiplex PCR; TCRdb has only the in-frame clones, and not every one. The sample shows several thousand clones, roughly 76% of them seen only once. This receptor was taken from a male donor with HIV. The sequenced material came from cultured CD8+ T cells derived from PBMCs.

The CDR3 protein is CASSPSGSNYGYTF. The CDR3 nucleotides read TGTGCCAGCAGCCCGTCGGGGTCTAACTATGGCTACACCTTC. The V and J genes are TRBV7-6 and TRBJ1-2; no definite D call. Germline V gene sequence: CDR1 SGHVS, CDR2 FNYEAQ. With 5 bases removed from V and 0 bases from J, the gap between germline ends came to 10 bases. This CDR3 is built from 14 residues. Together with reference TRBV7-6 and TRBJ1-2, the CDR3 gives the full variable domain: GAGVSQSPRYKVTKRGQDVALRCDPISGHVSLYWYRQALGQGPEFLTYFNYEAQQDKSGLPNDRFSAERPEGSISTLTIQRTEQRDSAMYRCASSPSGSNYGYTFGSGTRLTVV.